One sample yielded the 25 T cell receptor beta chains listed below, sequenced in a study of blood T cell repertoires in COVID-19. Only in-frame clones appear in the TCRdb table, and some are missing; sequencing was by immunoSEQ multiplex PCR. This table has roughly 200,000 clones, 70% to 90% appearing once. Sequenced: peripheral blood. The source is a person aged 70 to 79 with COVID-19, enrolled during active disease.

The chain uses TRBV6-4 and TRBJ2-7; 7 positions match TRBD1. J lost 3 bases, V lost 1 base, and 3 bases had no gene match. Germline V CDR1 and CDR2: MRHNA, SNTAGT. The CDR3 sequence is 14 residues long. The CDR3 DNA sequence: TGTGCCAGCAGTGACTGGGACAGCTGCTACGAGCAGTACTTC. Translation gives CASSDWDSCYEQYF.

V is TRBV2 and J is TRBJ1-1; D gene uncertain. CDR3 length: 11 amino acids. V was cut by 8 bases and J by 1 base, with 5 bases left in between. Germline CDR1 and CDR2: SNHLY and FYNNEI. Written as DNA, the CDR3 is TGTGCCAGCCCCGGGAACACTGAAGCTTTCTTT. Translated: CASPGNTEAFF.

The V and J genes are TRBV19 and TRBJ1-5; TRBD1 matches 7 bases. From germline, CDR1 is LNHDA and CDR2 SQIVND (reference sequence). The J segment lost 2 bases and the V segment lost 8 bases, leaving 6 bases of the junction unmatched. The CDR3 runs 14 residues. The CDR3 DNA is TGTGCCAGTGCAGAAGACAGGGGCAATCAGCCCCAGCATTTT. Translating it yields CASAEDRGNQPQHF.

V and J are TRBV9 and TRBJ2-5, with 9 nucleotides matching TRBD2. The CDR3 length is 15 residues. Trimming took 4 bases from V and 2 from J; bases not matched to a gene: 6. CDR1 and CDR2 (germline): SGDLS, YYNGEE. In DNA, the CDR3 is TGTGCCAGCAGCCAAGGAGCGGGAGGACAAGAGACCCAGTACTTC. Its translation: CASSQGAGGQETQYF.

The chain recombines TRBV7-2 with TRBJ2-7; D remains unclear. V shed 2 bases and J shed 6 bases, with 11 bases lying between them. CDR3 size: 13 residues. Germline assignment: CDR1 SGHTA and CDR2 FQGNSA. CDR3 in amino acids: CASSLSSQREQYF. As DNA, the CDR3 is TGTGCCAGCAGCTTATCATCCCAGCGCGAGCAGTACTTC.

V gene TRBV6-2 or TRBV6-3 combines with J gene TRBJ1-2; 7 nucleotides match TRBD1. Germline values: CDR1 MNHEY, CDR2 SVGEGT. Losses at the gene ends were 5 bases for V and 5 bases for J; bases not matched to a gene: 8. The CDR3 loop spans 14 amino acids. CDR3 nucleotide sequence: TGTGCCAGCAGTCGAGACAGGGATTATTATGGCTACACCTTC. As protein: CASSRDRDYYGYTF.

The chain carries TRBV7-9 and TRBJ2-1, with 7 bases lining up with TRBD2. Germline CDR1 SEHNR, CDR2 FQNEAQ (reference sequence). This CDR3 has 17 amino acids. The junction had 13 bases not matched to a gene; V was cut back by 3 bases and J by 5 bases. The DNA of the CDR3 is TGTGCCAGCAGCTTCGGAGCGGGGCTACGAGTTCACAATGAGCAGTTCTTC. Its protein product is CASSFGAGLRVHNEQFF.

The chain is built from TRBV7-9 and TRBJ1-6; TRBD1 matches at 7 bases. The CDR3 covers 16 residues. After removal of 3 bases from V and 6 bases from J, the junction contained 8 bases not matched to a gene. CDR1 SEHNR and CDR2 FQNEAQ come from the germline V gene (reference sequence). As DNA, the CDR3 is TGTGCCAGCAGCTTGATGAGGACAGGTCGTAATTCACCCCTCCACTTT. It is translated as CASSLMRTGRNSPLHF.

V gene TRBV20-1 combines with J gene TRBJ2-7; the D gene is possibly TRBD1 (6 bases). V was cut by 6 bases and J by 6 bases, with 12 bases left in between. CDR1 DFQATT and CDR2 SNEGSKA come from the germline V gene (reference sequence). The CDR3 runs 11 residues. CDR3 nucleotide sequence: TGCAGTGCCGAAACAGGGCTCGAGCAGTACTTC. This sequence encodes CSAETGLEQYF.

This clone was seen at least ten times. The chain links TRBV5-6 to TRBJ1-1; no clear D gene. The CDR3 length is 16 residues. The germline V gene encodes CDR1 SGHDT and CDR2 YYEEEE. The ends were cut back, 3 bases at V and 4 bases at J, with 19 bases in the middle. CDR3 residues: CASSSSAGVGGTEAFF. The CDR3 nucleotides read TGTGCCAGCAGCTCCTCGGCCGGGGTCGGTGGCACTGAAGCTTTCTTT. Supplemented by reference TRBV5-6 and TRBJ1-1, the full variable domain reads DAGVTQSPTHLIKTRGQQVTLRCSPKSGHDTVSWYQQALGQGPQFIFQYYEEEERQRGNFPDRFSGHQFPNYSSELNVNALLLGDSALYLCASSSSAGVGGTEAFFGQGTRLTVV.

This chain joins TRBV7-6 and TRBJ2-1, with TRBD2 as a possible D gene (6 bases). The V and J ends lost 6 bases and 4 bases respectively, with 22 bases between them. CDR1 and CDR2 from the germline V gene are SGHVS and FNYEAQ. This CDR3 is 17 amino acids long. DNA for the CDR3: TGTGCCAGCAGAGCAGGAGGGGTGGGCAGGGCTTACAATGAGCAGTTCTTC. As protein: CASRAGGVGRAYNEQFF.

The chain joins TRBV6-1 to TRBJ2-7, with D possibly matching TRBD1 (6 bases). Germline V gene sequence: CDR1 MNHNS, CDR2 SASEGT. Between the trimmed V and J ends, which lost 4 bases and 2 bases, there was a span of 18 bases. The CDR3 spans 16 residues. The CDR3 region is CASSAGTLVTPYEQYF. The CDR3 nucleotides read TGTGCCAGCAGTGCCGGGACACTCGTCACCCCCTACGAGCAGTACTTC.

The rearrangement joins TRBV7-2 to TRBJ1-6; D is perhaps TRBD1 (5 bases). CDR1 and CDR2 from the germline V gene are SGHTA and FQGNSA. The germline V and J ends were trimmed by 2 bases and 8 bases, with 19 bases remaining between them. The CDR3 extends over 17 amino acids. The CDR3 region is CASSLYGGGFDDSPLHF. In DNA form, the CDR3 reads TGTGCCAGCAGCTTATATGGGGGGGGGTTTGATGATTCACCCCTCCACTTT.

This chain joins TRBV9 and TRBJ1-2; D gene ambiguous. Trimming removed 4 bases at V and 5 bases at J, with 18 bases between. The germline gives CDR1 SGDLS, CDR2 YYNGEE. The CDR3 is 15 amino acids. CDR3 DNA sequence: TGTGCCAGCAGCCCTCACCGGGATTTCTGGTATGGCTACACCTTC. Protein sequence: CASSPHRDFWYGYTF.

The chain recombines TRBV27 with TRBJ2-6; TRBD2 is a possible D gene (5 bases). This CDR3 comprises 15 residues. Trimming took off 3 bases at V and 0 bases at J, with 6 bases between the two ends. Germline CDR1 is MNHEY and CDR2 is SMNVEV (reference sequence). CDR3 amino acids: CASSFGSSGANVLTF. The CDR3 coding sequence is TGTGCCAGCAGTTTTGGGAGCTCTGGGGCCAACGTCCTGACTTTC. Filled out from reference TRBV27 and TRBJ2-6, the complete variable domain reads EAQVTQNPRYLITVTGKKLTVTCSQNMNHEYMSWYRQDPGLGLRQIYYSMNVEVTDKGDVPEGYKVSRKEKRNFPLILESPSPNQTSLYFCASSFGSSGANVLTFGAGSRLTVL.

The rearrangement uses TRBV3-1 (or the pseudogene TRBV3-2) and TRBJ2-2, with 7 positions matching TRBD2. Germline CDR1 reads LGHDT; CDR2 reads YNNKEL (reference sequence). Trimming cost V 7 bases and J 5 bases; bases outside gene matches: 7. The CDR3 runs to 14 residues. The CDR3 sequence: CASTREGGTGELFF. DNA for the CDR3: TGTGCCAGCACCAGGGAGGGAGGAACCGGGGAGCTGTTTTTT.

This chain uses TRBV19 with TRBJ1-1; no clear D. Germline V CDR1 and CDR2: LNHDA, SQIVND (reference sequence). This CDR3 contains 13 residues. V was clipped by 5 bases and J by 11 bases, with 18 bases between them. The chain's CDR3 is CASSPPFPGGAFF. The CDR3 DNA follows: TGTGCCAGTAGTCCTCCGTTTCCGGGAGGGGCTTTCTTT.

This clone was counted a few times. This chain uses TRBV5-4 with TRBJ1-6; a possible D gene is TRBD1 (5 bases). Between the trimmed V and J ends, which lost 0 bases and 5 bases, there was a span of 6 bases. Germline assignment: CDR1 SGHNT and CDR2 YYREEE (reference sequence). This CDR3 is built from 14 residues. Written as DNA, the CDR3 is TGTGCCAGCAGCTTGGCAGGGAATAATTCACCCCTCCACTTT. Its translation: CASSLAGNNSPLHF.

The chain carries TRBV6-5 and TRBJ1-1, with D tentatively TRBD1 (5 bases). Per germline, CDR1 MNHEY and CDR2 SVGAGI. CDR3 length: 15 residues. V was shortened by 3 bases and J by 5 bases, with 16 bases between the two germline ends. CDR3 loop: CASSYLEAGRTEAFF. CDR3 DNA sequence: TGTGCCAGCAGTTATCTCGAGGCAGGGCGGACTGAAGCTTTCTTT.

This chain joins TRBV19 and TRBJ1-5, with a tentative D call TRBD1 (6 bases). The V gene's germline CDR1 is LNHDA and CDR2 SQIVND (reference sequence). V was shortened by 11 bases and J by 6 bases, with 14 bases between the two germline ends. The CDR3 sequence is 12 residues long. The CDR3 spells CAAKQGSQPQHF. CDR3 coding DNA: TGTGCCGCCAAACAGGGAAGTCAGCCCCAGCATTTT.

The chain is built from TRBV6-5 and TRBJ1-2; D may be TRBD1 (5 bases). Germline-derived CDR1 and CDR2 are MNHEY and SVGAGI. V was shortened by 6 bases and J by 5 bases, with 13 bases between the two germline ends. This CDR3 is built from 13 residues. The CDR3 here is CASSGGDVYGYTF. CDR3 nucleotides: TGTGCCAGCAGCGGGGGGGACGTATATGGCTACACCTTC.

CDR3: CASRGTGSVLLFF. The CDR3 region has the DNA TGTGCCAGCAGGGGGACAGGGTCGGTGTTACTGTTTTTT. The rearrangement joins TRBV28 to TRBJ1-4; 9 bases match TRBD1. There are 13 residues in the CDR3. Germline V gene sequence: CDR1 MDHEN, CDR2 SYDVKM. Germline trimming cut 6 bases from V and 13 bases from J; bases unmatched to any gene: 9.

The chain couples TRBV6-1 to TRBJ2-6, with 9 bases aligning to TRBD1. Germline CDR1 and CDR2: MNHNS and SASEGT. The length of the CDR3 is 17 residues. The V and J ends lost 3 bases and 3 bases, in that order; junction bases with no gene match: 6. CDR3 residues: CASSDPQGALGANVLTF. The CDR3 nucleotides are TGTGCCAGCAGTGACCCACAGGGGGCGCTTGGGGCCAACGTCCTGACTTTC.

The chain links TRBV7-9 to TRBJ2-7; TRBD2 is a possible D gene (6 bases). Between the trimmed V and J ends, which lost 4 bases and 1 base, there was a span of 11 bases. CDR1 and CDR2 from the germline V gene are SEHNR and FQNEAQ (reference sequence). This CDR3 is built from 14 residues. The CDR3 here is CASSSTGLSYEQYF. The CDR3 DNA reads as TGTGCCAGCAGCTCCACGGGACTTTCCTACGAGCAGTACTTC.

This sequence joins TRBV5-4 and TRBJ1-6; 7 nucleotides line up with TRBD1. V lost 4 bases to trimming and J lost 0 bases; unmatched junction nucleotides: 4. The CDR3 has 16 amino acids. The germline V gene encodes CDR1 SGHNT and CDR2 YYREEE (reference sequence). CDR3 region: CASSEGTVSYNSPLHF. CDR3 in DNA: TGTGCCAGCAGCGAGGGGACAGTCTCCTATAATTCACCCCTCCACTTT.